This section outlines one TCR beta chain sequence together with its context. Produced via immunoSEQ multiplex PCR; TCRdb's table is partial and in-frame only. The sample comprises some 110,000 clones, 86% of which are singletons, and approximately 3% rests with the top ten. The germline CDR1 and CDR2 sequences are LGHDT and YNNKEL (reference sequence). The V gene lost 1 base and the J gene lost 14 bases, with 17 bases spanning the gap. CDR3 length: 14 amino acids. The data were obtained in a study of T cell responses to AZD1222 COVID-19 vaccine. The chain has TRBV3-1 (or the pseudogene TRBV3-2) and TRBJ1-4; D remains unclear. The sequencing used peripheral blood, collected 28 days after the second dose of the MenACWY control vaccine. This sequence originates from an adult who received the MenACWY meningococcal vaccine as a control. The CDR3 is CASSQVQVRSGLFF. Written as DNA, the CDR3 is TGTGCCAGCAGCCAAGTCCAGGTGAGGTCCGGGCTGTTTTTT.